The rows below give T cell receptor beta chains drawn from one sample of a study of T cell repertoires in cytomegalovirus infection. TCRdb passed the reads through MiXCR, listing each CDR3 protein once. The sample lists some 450,000 distinct CDR3 sequences, approximately 31% occurring once. Sequenced: PBMCs. These receptor sequences come from a human donor in good health (CMV status not recorded). Some clones in this sample may be carry-over from other donors' samples. Each CDR3 is given without its conserved first and last residue. A row's size may be missing; if present it is once, few, many or a size class.

CDR3aa	len	v_gene	j_gene	abundance
ASRDPGQPQH	10	TRBV6-5	TRBJ1-5	NA
ASTEAGGTTYGYT	13	TRBV19	TRBJ1-2	few
ASSLGTGGYTEAF	13	TRBV5-1	TRBJ1-1	NA
ASSQAQTSGADEQS	14	TRBV4-1	TRBJ2-7	NA
ASIGSSNEKLF	11	TRBV19	TRBJ1-4	few
ASSLPRTTGNTIY	13	TRBV28	TRBJ1-3	few
ASSQKTSGGSEQF	13	TRBV3-1	TRBJ2-1	few
ASSMRAGGENTEAF	14	TRBV7-9	TRBJ1-1	many
ASSQNLPMIEKLF	13	TRBV3-1	TRBJ1-4	NA
ASSSLGPSSYNSPLH	15	TRBV28	TRBJ1-6	few
ASSLRRPPYEQY	12	TRBV5-6	TRBJ2-7	NA
ASSDRTGGGDTIY	13	TRBV25-1	TRBJ1-3	many
ASSLVVGKDNEQF	13	TRBV11-2	TRBJ2-1	NA
ASSFSTGKLF	10	TRBV12-3/TRBV12-4	TRBJ1-4	few
ASSYGQGISTDTQY	14	TRBV6-5	TRBJ2-3	few
ASRGGPVGNTEAF	13	TRBV7-9	TRBJ1-1	many
ASTDSGTASSGANVLT	16	TRBV9	TRBJ2-6	NA
SVTERDTLYEQY	12	TRBV29-1	TRBJ2-7	few
ASSSDGGSYEQY	12	TRBV27	TRBJ2-7	many
ASSLDGGSPGNTIY	14	TRBV11-2	TRBJ1-3	many
ASSLDGTSGGRGFNEQF	17	TRBV6-2/TRBV6-3	TRBJ2-1	NA
ASSPRGGYGYT	11	TRBV7-6	TRBJ1-2	many
ASSQGQGASGNTIY	14	TRBV3-1	TRBJ1-3	NA
ARRGVNTGELF	11	TRBV5-8	TRBJ2-2	NA
ASSSNLAGANYGYT	14	TRBV12-3/TRBV12-4	TRBJ1-2	NA
ASSHTSGGGLETQY	14	TRBV4-1	TRBJ2-5	many
ASSLSLGEQY	10	TRBV12-3/TRBV12-4	TRBJ2-7	NA
SVGINTEAF	9	TRBV29-1	TRBJ1-1	few
ASSLIGGAGGTEAF	14	TRBV27	TRBJ1-1	NA
ASSGRGGATYEQY	13	TRBV6-1	TRBJ2-7	NA
ASRQYPGPQH	10	TRBV2	TRBJ1-5	NA
ASRIDSAGFGEAF	13	TRBV6-1	TRBJ1-1	few
ASSPQGQGNSPLH	13	TRBV19	TRBJ1-6	NA
ASRRGASTDTQY	12	TRBV7-2	TRBJ2-3	many
ASSQDLRDTFIQEEAF	16	TRBV4-1	TRBJ1-1	NA
ASSFSGMSTEAF	12	TRBV27	TRBJ1-1	NA
ASTASGGLSSYNEQF	15	TRBV19	TRBJ2-1	many
SARVGRRGNQPQH	13	TRBV20-1	TRBJ1-5	NA
ASSPGTGGRNTEAF	14	TRBV7-2	TRBJ1-1	many
ASSLAHPTSGPYNEQF	16	TRBV7-6	TRBJ2-1	few
ASSPRHRAGAYNEQF	15	TRBV6-1	TRBJ2-1	few
ASSGGSHQPQH	11	TRBV12-3/TRBV12-4	TRBJ1-5	NA
ASSEGGSSYEQY	12	TRBV7-8	TRBJ2-7	many
ASKQRGGLTDTQY	13	TRBV2	TRBJ2-3	few
ASSETAWDRGNYGYT	15	TRBV6-2/TRBV6-3	TRBJ1-2	few
TSSLRDRPNYGYT	13	TRBV7-2	TRBJ1-2	NA
ASRLRSLGYNEQF	13	TRBV6-5	TRBJ2-1	NA
ASQGAGDNEQF	11	TRBV12-3/TRBV12-4	TRBJ2-1	NA
SAPESGGYPNEQF	13	TRBV20-1	TRBJ2-1	NA
ASSSPDRGYTEAF	13	TRBV6-2/TRBV6-3	TRBJ1-1	NA
ASSLGTPPQETQY	13	TRBV5-8	TRBJ2-5	NA
ASSAVGNEAF	10	TRBV12-3/TRBV12-4	TRBJ1-1	many